These 10 T cell receptor beta chains share one sample of origin, sequenced in a study of OX40 agonist ivuxolimab in advanced cancers. Only in-frame clones appear in the TCRdb table, and some are missing; sequencing was by immunoSEQ multiplex PCR. This sample has 20,000 to 25,000 clones, with more than 75% found just once. Sequenced here: CD4+ or CD8+ T cells sorted from blood, sampled in a trial of the OX40 agonist ivuxolimab. The origin of the receptors is an adult with an advanced solid tumor such as melanoma, head and neck, liver or kidney cancer.

The chain employs TRBV25-1 and TRBJ2-5, with TRBD1 matching 7 bases. V lost 3 bases to trimming and J lost 5 bases; unmatched junction nucleotides: 6. The germline gives CDR1 MGHDK, CDR2 SYGVNS. CDR3 length: 14 residues. The CDR3 bases are TGTGCCAGCAGTGATCCGAGGGGGCAGGAGACCCAGTACTTC. This gives the protein CASSDPRGQETQYF. Full variable domain (remainder filled in from reference TRBV25-1 and TRBJ2-5): EADIYQTPRYLVIGTGKKITLECSQTMGHDKMYWYQQDPGMELHLIHYSYGVNSTEKGDLSSESTVSRIRTEHFPLTLESARPSHTSQYLCASSDPRGQETQYFGPGTRLLVL.

The chain couples TRBV27 to TRBJ2-5, with 9 bases identical to TRBD1. V lost 6 bases, J lost 5 bases, and 10 bases stayed unmatched. Germline CDR1 MNHEY, CDR2 SMNVEV (reference sequence). The CDR3 runs to 15 residues. CDR3 sequence reads: CASSPITGGGETQYF. The DNA for the CDR3 is TGTGCCAGCAGCCCCATCACAGGGGGCGGGGAGACCCAGTACTTC.

This clone was recorded once. This chain connects TRBV5-1 to TRBJ2-7; 9 nucleotides line up with TRBD2. Germline CDR1 reads SGHRS; CDR2 reads YFSETQ. V lost 7 bases, J lost 6 bases, and 11 bases stayed unmatched. The CDR3 is made up of 14 amino acids. CDR3 DNA sequence: TGCGCCAGCGGGCTAGCGGGGTTCTCCGCCGAGCAGTACTTC. This codes for CASGLAGFSAEQYF.

The CDR3 DNA follows: TGTGCCAGCAGCTCCCAGGGGGGGCTGACCACAGATACGCAGTATTTT. Translated: CASSSQGGLTTDTQYF. The chain combines TRBV7-2 with TRBJ2-3; D may be TRBD1 or TRBD2 (7 bases each). Trimming removed 4 bases at V and 2 bases at J, with 16 bases between. The CDR3 sequence is 16 residues long. Germline lookup yields CDR1 SGHTA and CDR2 FQGNSA.

The rearrangement links TRBV14 to TRBJ2-7; D not resolved. The CDR3 consists of 12 residues. Per germline, CDR1 SGHDN and CDR2 FVKESK. Trimming cost V 6 bases and J 2 bases, with 8 bases left between them. CDR3 in amino acids: CASSGLAYEQYF. CDR3 DNA sequence: TGTGCCAGCAGTGGGTTGGCCTACGAGCAGTACTTC.

The chain uses TRBV19 and TRBJ2-2; D uncertain. Germline V gives CDR1 LNHDA, CDR2 SQIVND (reference sequence). The CDR3 totals 11 residues. The V end lost 6 bases, the J end lost 3 bases, and 2 bases lay between the germline ends. CDR3 DNA: TGTGCCAGTAGGGACACCGGGGAGCTGTTTTTT. This codes for CASRDTGELFF.

The chain uses TRBV21-1 and TRBJ1-5; the table assigns TRBD1, which was not confirmed against the DNA. TRBV21-1 is tagged as a pseudogene. This CDR3 has 16 residues. CDR3 sequence: CASLPGRGKSNQPQHF. CDR3 DNA sequence: TGTGCCAGCCTGCCTGGTAGGGGTAAGAGCAATCAGCCCCAGCATTTT.

The CDR3 loop is CASSLLSGGAGTDTQYF. In DNA, the CDR3 is TGTGCCAGCAGCCTTCTTAGCGGGGGGGCTGGCACAGATACGCAGTATTTT. The chain uses TRBV11-2 and TRBJ2-3; 11 bases fit TRBD2. V dropped 5 bases and J dropped 1; count of bases not matched to a gene: 8. CDR1 and CDR2 from the germline V gene are SGHAT and FQNNGV. This CDR3 is built from 17 residues.

This sequence joins TRBV18 and TRBJ2-3; D uncertain. CDR3 size: 14 residues. Germline loops: CDR1 KGHSH, CDR2 LQKENI. Trimming cost V 3 bases and J 0 bases, with 7 bases left between them. This CDR3 is CASSPGSSTDTQYF. The CDR3 DNA follows: TGTGCCAGCTCACCCGGGTCTAGCACAGATACGCAGTATTTT.

V is TRBV7-9 and J is TRBJ2-3; TRBD1 or TRBD2 may be the D gene (5 bases each). The length of the CDR3 is 16 residues. Germline loops: CDR1 SEHNR, CDR2 FQNEAQ (reference sequence). V lost 5 bases and J 4 bases, leaving 19 bases between the germline ends. DNA for the CDR3: TGTGCCAGCAGCCCGGGAAGGGACGCCAACGCAGATACGCAGTATTTT. Protein: CASSPGRDANADTQYF.